The TCR beta chain under discussion was sequenced for a study of blood T cells in healthy people across ages. Using a J-beta primer mix together with a sample-barcoded 5' primer, a second PCR was run for roughly 7 to 11 cycles. TCRdb passed the 5' RACE reads through MiXCR, listing each CDR3 protein once. The table includes under 2 million distinct CDR3 sequences, about 31% detected once. J was trimmed by 11 bases and V by 5 bases; bases with no gene match: 10. Germline CDR1 reads LGHDT; CDR2 reads YNNKEL (reference sequence). The CDR3 sequence is 15 residues long. This clonotype has a single count. The source material was blood. The clonotype was recovered from a woman aged 25 to 39 in good health. This chain uses TRBV3-1 with TRBJ2-5, with TRBD2 identical over 14 bases. The CDR3 DNA reads as TGTGCCAGCAGCGGGACTAGCGGGGGCAATAATGAGCAGTACTTC. Translation: CASSGTSGGNNEQYF.